One and the same sample provided the 28 T cell receptor beta chains below, sequenced in a study of blood T cell repertoires in COVID-19. The table came from immunoSEQ multiplex PCR; TCRdb's copy has only in-frame clones and leaves some out. The sample carries more than 200,000 clones, 83% recorded once. The sequenced material came from peripheral blood. The receptors come from an older woman with active or convalescent COVID-19.

The chain has TRBV5-1 and TRBJ1-4; 8 bases are a match to TRBD1. Germline lookup yields CDR1 SGHRS and CDR2 YFSETQ. CDR3 length: 15 residues. Trimming removed 4 bases from V and 5 bases from J; junction bases left unmatched: 7. The CDR3 protein is CASSLEDRANEKLFF. In nucleotides, the CDR3 is TGCGCCAGCAGCCTCGAGGACAGGGCCAATGAAAAACTGTTTTTT.

This clone was seen a few times. The rearrangement links TRBV7-9 to TRBJ1-1, with 9 bases identical to TRBD1. The germline CDR1 and CDR2 sequences are SEHNR and FQNEAQ (reference sequence). V lost 0 bases, J lost 2 bases, and 13 bases stayed unmatched. The CDR3 sequence is 19 residues long. In DNA, the CDR3 is TGTGCCAGCAGCTTAGCCCTAGCTGGGACAGGGTCAGCCAACACTGAAGCTTTCTTT. Protein product: CASSLALAGTGSANTEAFF.

The chain is built from TRBV6-5 and TRBJ2-1; 8 nucleotides match TRBD2. The length of the CDR3 is 14 residues. Germline V lookup: CDR1 MNHEY, CDR2 SVGAGI. Trimming removed 7 bases from V and 4 bases from J; junction bases left unmatched: 6. The DNA for the CDR3 is TGTGCCAGCATTTTGCTAGCGGGTTACAATGAGCAGTTCTTC. This translates into CASILLAGYNEQFF.

The chain employs TRBV28 and TRBJ1-5; TRBD1 is a possible D gene (5 bases). The CDR3 sequence is 15 residues long. The V end was cut by 6 bases, the J end by 4 bases, with 16 bases between. Germline CDR1 and CDR2: MDHEN and SYDVKM. The CDR3 protein is CASRGGLGLNQPQHF. The CDR3 DNA reads as TGTGCCAGCAGGGGGGGACTGGGGCTAAATCAGCCCCAGCATTTT. Drawing the rest from reference TRBV28 and TRBJ1-5, the complete variable domain is DVKVTQSSRYLVKRTGEKVFLECVQDMDHENMFWYRQDPGLGLRLIYFSYDVKMKEKGDIPEGYSVSREKKERFSLILESASTNQTSMYLCASRGGLGLNQPQHFGDGTRLSIL.

This sequence joins TRBV7-2 and TRBJ2-3; TRBD2 is a possible D gene (6 bases). V lost 5 bases, J lost 7 bases, and 19 bases lay in between. Germline V gene lookup returns CDR1 SGHTA and CDR2 FQGNSA. The CDR3 is made up of 15 amino acids. The CDR3 loop is CASSLAAGHDHTQYF. CDR3 nucleotides: TGTGCCAGCAGCCTCGCAGCGGGCCACGATCATACGCAGTATTTT.

The J gene is TRBJ1-2, the V gene TRBV28, with TRBD1 as a possible D gene (5 bases). Between the trimmed V and J ends, which lost 5 bases and 6 bases, there was a span of 28 bases. The V gene's germline CDR1 is MDHEN and CDR2 SYDVKM. This CDR3 region has 18 residues. In DNA form, the CDR3 reads TGTGCCAGCAGTCCCGGGTCCCAAGGGTTCGTGGGGCCGGATGGCTACACCTTC. This encodes CASSPGSQGFVGPDGYTF.

The chain couples TRBV5-1 to TRBJ1-1; D might be TRBD1 (5 bases). The CDR3 has 14 residues. The germline V gene has CDR1 SGHRS and CDR2 YFSETQ. The V and J ends lost 4 bases and 5 bases respectively, with 15 bases between them. CDR3 coding DNA: TGCGCCAGCAGCCCGACGCTGGGGCTGACTGAAGCTTTCTTT. It codes for CASSPTLGLTEAFF.

This clone was found a few times. This chain connects TRBV7-9 to TRBJ1-2, with D hard to call. Between the trimmed V and J ends, which lost 0 bases and 2 bases, there was a span of 7 bases. This CDR3 comprises 14 residues. Germline V gene lookup returns CDR1 SEHNR and CDR2 FQNEAQ (reference sequence). The CDR3 nucleotides read TGTGCCAGCAGCTTAGCGCTTCAGAACTATGGCTACACCTTC. Protein product: CASSLALQNYGYTF.

The chain links TRBV7-9 to TRBJ2-3; possibly TRBD2 for D (5 bases). Trimming stripped 5 bases from V and 8 bases from J, with 17 bases between. Germline V gene lookup returns CDR1 SEHNR and CDR2 FQNEAQ (reference sequence). The CDR3 is 14 residues long. The CDR3 DNA is TGTGCCAGCAGCGGAGCGGTGCCACGGGGTACGCAGTATTTT. Translation gives CASSGAVPRGTQYF.

This clone was observed a few times. Distinct nucleotide sequences in the sample also encode this CDR3. The chain employs TRBV7-2 and TRBJ1-2; the match to TRBD1 covers 8 bases. The V and J ends lost 4 bases and 5 bases, in that order; junction bases with no gene match: 3. The CDR3 consists of 13 residues. Germline CDR1 SGHTA, CDR2 FQGNSA. CDR3 in amino acids: CASSSGQGYGYTF. In DNA form, the CDR3 reads TGTGCCAGCAGCTCCGGACAGGGATATGGCTACACCTTC.

CDR3 sequence (DNA): TGTGCCACCACCTTCAACCCAGTTGCAACTAATGAAAAACTGTTTTTT. This gives the protein CATTFNPVATNEKLFF. This chain uses TRBV18 with TRBJ1-4; D is unclear. This CDR3 region has 16 residues. Looked up from germline, CDR1 is KGHSH and CDR2 is LQKENI. Trimming removed 10 bases from V and 0 bases from J, with 18 bases in between.

Here the CDR3 reads CASMIGERVQVEAFF. As DNA, the CDR3 is TGTGCCAGCATGATCGGGGAACGCGTTCAGGTTGAAGCTTTCTTT. The chain has TRBV2 and TRBJ1-1; D remains ambiguous. Germline values: CDR1 SNHLY, CDR2 FYNNEI. The CDR3 contains 15 residues. Trimming shortened V by 7 bases and J by 7 bases, and 22 bases separated the two germline ends.

This clone was observed a single time. V usage is TRBV4-1 and J usage is TRBJ2-5, with 8 bases identical to TRBD2. The V gene end was trimmed by 4 bases and the J gene end by 4 bases; junction bases not matched to a gene: 8. From germline, CDR1 is MGHRA and CDR2 YSYEKL. The CDR3 contains 15 residues. CDR3 bases: TGCGCCAGCAGCCCGCGCACGGGGGGGCCAGAGACCCAGTACTTC. Amino acid sequence: CASSPRTGGPETQYF.

The chain employs TRBV5-1 and TRBJ1-6, with 7 bases aligning to TRBD1. V trimming: 1 base; J trimming: 6 bases; junction bases outside the gene matches: 7. The CDR3 totals 16 residues. Per the germline V gene, CDR1 is SGHRS and CDR2 is YFSETQ. Here the CDR3 reads CASSLIHRGGNSPLHF. The CDR3 nucleotides read TGCGCCAGCAGCTTGATCCACAGGGGCGGTAATTCACCCCTCCACTTT. The full variable domain, rest sourced from reference TRBV5-1 and TRBJ1-6, is KAGVTQTPRYLIKTRGQQVTLSCSPISGHRSVSWYQQTPGQGLQFLFEYFSETQRNKGNFPGRFSGRQFSNSRSEMNVSTLELGDSALYLCASSLIHRGGNSPLHFGNGTRLTVT.

Comments on this clone: The junction departs from germline at one end; a sequencing error may be responsible. Other nucleotide sequences from this sample produce the same CDR3. The chain is built from TRBV7-2 and TRBJ1-1; 9 nucleotides align to TRBD1. Germline V CDR1 and CDR2: SGHTA, FQGNSA. The CDR3 is 14 amino acids. The CDR3 DNA is TGTGCCAGCACCCTTACAGGGGGCAACACTGAAGCCTTCTTT. It is translated as CASTLTGGNTEAFF.

This chain links TRBV5-1 with TRBJ1-2; a weak D match, TRBD1 (6 bases). Germline CDR1 SGHRS, CDR2 YFSETQ. The CDR3 is 15 residues long. Trimming stripped 4 bases from V and 3 bases from J, with 16 bases between. The CDR3, as DNA: TGCGCCAGCAGCCAGGGGACCCCGGCCGACTATGGCTACACCTTC. It translates to CASSQGTPADYGYTF.

V is TRBV5-4 and J is TRBJ2-3; tentatively, D is TRBD2 (5 bases). CDR3 length equals 14 residues. Germline CDR1 SGHNT, CDR2 YYREEE (reference sequence). V lost 4 bases and J 3 bases, leaving 12 bases between the germline ends. The CDR3 DNA reads TGTGCCAGCAGCCAGATTTTAGCGACAGATACGCAGTATTTT. Protein: CASSQILATDTQYF. Full variable domain (remainder filled in from reference TRBV5-4 and TRBJ2-3): ETGVTQSPTHLIKTRGQQVTLRCSSQSGHNTVSWYQQALGQGPQFIFQYYREEENGRGNFPPRFSGLQFPNYSSELNVNALELDDSALYLCASSQILATDTQYFGPGTRLTVL.

This clone has only a few counts. This chain uses TRBV4-1 with TRBJ2-7; TRBD2 matches 9 bases. J lost 4 bases, V lost 4 bases, and 14 bases had no gene match. In germline, CDR1 is MGHRA, CDR2 YSYEKL. The CDR3 runs to 17 residues. CDR3 coding DNA: TGCGCCAGCAGCCTAAAAGGCTTAGCGGGAGAAGGGTACGAGCAGTACTTC. It is translated as CASSLKGLAGEGYEQYF.

This clone was found once. The genes are TRBV18 and TRBJ1-5, with TRBD1 matching over 7 bases. The J segment lost 0 bases and the V segment lost 0 bases, leaving 5 bases of the junction unmatched. This CDR3 has 17 residues. Germline V CDR1 and CDR2: KGHSH, LQKENI. In DNA, the CDR3 is TGTGCCAGCTCACCACCAAACAGGGGAGATAGCAATCAGCCCCAGCATTTT. Translating it yields CASSPPNRGDSNQPQHF.

The chain joins TRBV15 to TRBJ2-3; 7 bases map to TRBD2. CDR1 is LNHNV and CDR2 is YYDKDF in the germline V gene (reference sequence). The CDR3 sequence is 16 residues long. The junction had 12 bases not matched to a gene; V was cut back by 5 bases and J by 4 bases. The CDR3 region is CATSPQLGGESDTQYF. The CDR3 DNA reads as TGTGCCACCAGCCCTCAACTGGGGGGGGAGTCAGATACGCAGTATTTT.

This chain uses TRBV15 with TRBJ2-2; TRBD1 agrees at 8 bases. The CDR3 is made up of 14 amino acids. CDR1 is LNHNV, CDR2 YYDKDF, per germline (reference sequence). Trimming removed 3 bases from V and 6 bases from J; junction bases left unmatched: 3. CDR3 in amino acids: CATSRGQVPGELFF. The CDR3 coding sequence is TGTGCCACCAGCAGGGGACAGGTTCCCGGGGAGCTGTTTTTT.

Only one count was recorded for this clone. The chain is built from TRBV5-4 and TRBJ2-1; no definite D call. Trimming cost V 0 bases and J 9 bases, with 10 bases left between them. Germline CDR1 reads SGHNT; CDR2 reads YYREEE (reference sequence). This CDR3 is 13 amino acids long. In DNA form, the CDR3 reads TGTGCCAGCAGCTTGGCGACTCCCTCTGAGCAGTTCTTC. Amino acid sequence: CASSLATPSEQFF.

The rearrangement joins TRBV6-2 or TRBV6-3 to TRBJ2-7, with a possible D match to TRBD1 (6 bases). The CDR3 runs 12 residues. Germline V lookup: CDR1 MNHEY, CDR2 SVGEGT. Deletions cut 5 bases from V and 4 bases from J, with 9 bases between. CDR3 protein: CASSRDNYEQYF. Written as DNA, the CDR3 is TGTGCCAGCAGTCGGGACAATTACGAGCAGTACTTC.

The CDR3 DNA reads TGTGCCAGCAGTTTAGGGGATTGTCAGGGCTACGAGCAGTACTTC. This codes for CASSLGDCQGYEQYF. This chain joins TRBV28 and TRBJ2-7; the D gene is possibly TRBD1 (5 bases). V was cut by 2 bases and J by 3 bases, with 14 bases left in between. The CDR3 runs 15 residues. CDR1 is MDHEN, CDR2 SYDVKM, per germline.

CDR3 sequence (DNA): TGTGCCAGCAGCTCTTCCGGTTACTCTGGAAACACCATATATTTT. It translates to CASSSSGYSGNTIYF. The chain carries TRBV28 and TRBJ1-3; D not resolved. Trimming removed 6 bases at V and 0 bases at J, with 12 bases between. Germline values: CDR1 MDHEN, CDR2 SYDVKM. The CDR3 loop spans 15 amino acids.

CDR3 region: CASSTGTGDSVYQPQHF. The CDR3 DNA reads TGTGCCAGTAGTACCGGGACAGGGGATTCGGTCTATCAGCCCCAGCATTTT. The V and J genes are TRBV19 and TRBJ1-5; 10 bases are a match to TRBD1. J lost 5 bases, V lost 4 bases, and 11 bases had no gene match. Germline CDR1 LNHDA, CDR2 SQIVND (reference sequence). The CDR3 sequence is 17 residues long.

The chain couples TRBV19 to TRBJ2-1; possible D gene TRBD2, 5 bases. The CDR3 loop spans 16 amino acids. Germline CDR1 is LNHDA and CDR2 is SQIVND (reference sequence). V gave up 3 bases and J gave up 9 bases, with 21 bases separating them. As DNA, the CDR3 is TGTGCCAGTAGTATGGCTCTCGCGGGTGGGCATGGTGAGCAGTTCTTC. Residues: CASSMALAGGHGEQFF.

The CDR3 bases are TGTGCCAGTACAGGCCACAACAGGGCGGGTGGGGCCAACGTCCTGACTTTC. It is translated as CASTGHNRAGGANVLTF. The chain employs TRBV19 and TRBJ2-6, with D possibly being TRBD1 (6 bases). CDR1 and CDR2 (germline): LNHDA, SQIVND (reference sequence). The CDR3 is 17 residues long. V was shortened by 7 bases and J by 3 bases, with 19 bases between the two germline ends.